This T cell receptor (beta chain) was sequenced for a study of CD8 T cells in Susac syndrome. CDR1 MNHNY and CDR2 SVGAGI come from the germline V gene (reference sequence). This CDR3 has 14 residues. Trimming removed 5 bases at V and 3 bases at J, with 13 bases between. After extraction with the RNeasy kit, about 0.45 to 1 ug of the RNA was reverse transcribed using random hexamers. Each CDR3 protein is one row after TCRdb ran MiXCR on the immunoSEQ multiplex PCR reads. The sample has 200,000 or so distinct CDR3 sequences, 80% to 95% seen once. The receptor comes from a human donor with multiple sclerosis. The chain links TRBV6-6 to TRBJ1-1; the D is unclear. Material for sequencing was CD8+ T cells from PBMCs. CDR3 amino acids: CASSPSDLDTEAFF. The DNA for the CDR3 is TGTGCCAGCAGTCCCTCAGATCTTGACACTGAAGCTTTCTTT.